This TCR beta chain appears in the sequencing data of a study of cytomegalovirus exposure and HLA in healthy donors. Overall study findings and caveats: Looking again later, the authors saw that most CMV-associated TCR beta chains seemed HLA-restricted. In a later analysis, V- and J-gene trimming of beta chains associated with a DCLRE1C missense variant, replicated independently. A later analysis showed that HLA-associated TCR beta chains had undergone more clonal expansion than equally common others. Productive rates of about 90% or about 30% were seen for most TCR beta V segments in an earlier analysis.

In the PCR, 60 Vbeta and 13 Jbeta primers were used. Clones were read by immunoSEQ multiplex PCR, and TCRdb kept only the in-frame ones, dropping some. The sample carries over 100,000 clones, around 87% recorded once. Germline assignment: CDR1 SGDLS and CDR2 YYNGEE. V lost 0 bases to trimming and J lost 1 base; unmatched junction nucleotides: 9. The length of the CDR3 is 18 residues. Of note for this clone: Its antigen is undetermined.

Sequenced material: PBMCs. This TCR derives from a woman between 25 and 40 years old in good health and CMV-seronegative. The chain joins TRBV9 to TRBJ2-3; TRBD2 aligns across 9 bases. For the CDR3, the DNA is TGTGCCAGCAGCGTAGCTCCGAGCGGGAGGTCGGGCACAGATACGCAGTATTTT. Its protein is CASSVAPSGRSGTDTQYF.